The T cell receptor (beta chain) under discussion was sequenced for a study of spatial heterogeneity in lung cancer. Study summary: There were consistently more beta-chain sequences detected than alpha-chain sequences. There were, on average, more than eight raw-read appearances for each unique TCR and UMI combination. Overall study results and limits: Coverage of tumor T cells was estimated at approximately 7% for alpha chains and 13% to 15% for beta chains. Within tumors, counts of expanded alpha and beta TCRs tracked tumor mutation counts.

Germline values: CDR1 MNHNS, CDR2 SASEGT. CDR3 length: 14 residues. V trimming: 7 bases; J trimming: 7 bases; junction bases outside the gene matches: 8. MiXCR, run by TCRdb on the 5' RACE reads, gives a single entry per CDR3 protein. This sample carries about 10,000 distinct CDR3 sequences, roughly 12% of them seen once, and the ten largest clones take about 12%. In this sample, this clonotype turned up many times. The antigen is unknown. Described time point: sample taken at primary tumor resection. This material consisted of lung tumor tissue, taken at surgery. The sequence was collected from a female donor with early-stage non-small cell lung cancer. The rearrangement links TRBV6-1 to TRBJ1-2, with 11 bases lining up with TRBD1. CDR3 sequence reads: CASTTGTGGGGYTF. In nucleotides, the CDR3 is TGTGCCAGCACGACCGGGACAGGGGGAGGTGGCTACACCTTC.